This TCR beta chain was captured by sequencing in a study of identical twins. Germline V gene sequence: CDR1 SGDLS, CDR2 YYNGEE. CDR3 length: 15 amino acids. V lost 4 bases and J 1 base, leaving 13 bases between the germline ends. This clonotype has a handful of counts. Each CDR3 protein is one row after TCRdb ran MiXCR on the 5' RACE reads. The table shows about 190,000 distinct CDR3 sequences, with about 16% occurring only once. The same sample was also studied in work on T cells expressing NK-cell markers.

The V gene is TRBV9, the J gene TRBJ2-3; no clear D gene. The receptor comes from a young woman in good health. The sequencing input was CD8+ T cells sorted from blood. The chain's CDR3 is CASSLIGLRTDTQYF. The CDR3 DNA is TGTGCCAGCAGCCTTATAGGATTGCGCACAGATACGCAGTATTTT.